This TCR beta chain was recovered during a study of tumor-infiltrating lymphocytes in primary liver carcinoma. Background on the study: Patients, male and female, were 30 to 69 years old. Whole-study results and caveats: The overlap of tumor-adjacent and tumor-blood pairs was smaller than that of tumor region pairs. Tumor top-250-clone fraction significantly exceeded that of blood (p = 0.039). Unsorted bulk processing meant the study did not compare CD4+ and CD8+ repertoires.

This CDR3 has 17 amino acids. This clonotype was recorded only once. Its antigen is not known. The junction departs from the called germline gene at one end, perhaps through a read error. Blood RNA was derived from unsorted whole blood, and germline DNA was extracted too. Starting material of 500 to 600 ng total RNA yielded TCR beta cDNA via a constant-region primer. Libraries covering TCR beta were generated through three nested multiplex PCR rounds (using a slightly modified ARM-PCR). TRBV1-TRBV30 forward primers paired with a C-beta reverse primer were used in the first two PCR rounds, which ran roughly 9 cycles each. TCRdb re-analysed the multiplex PCR reads in MiXCR, keeping a single row per CDR3 protein. This sample has 300,000 to 350,000 distinct CDR3 sequences; around three fifths occur once, and the top ten carry roughly 6.5%.

The sequenced material came from peripheral blood. V is TRBV12-3 or TRBV12-4 and J is TRBJ2-3, with 10 bases identical to TRBD2. The clonotype was recovered from a man aged 40-50 years with primary liver carcinoma and hepatitis B virus infection. The CDR3 spells CANSSPFASGSADTQYF. Here the CDR3 DNA reads TGTGCCAACAGTTCTCCCTTCGCTAGCGGGAGCGCAGATACGCAGTATTTT.